This is a list of T cell receptor beta chains from one sample in a study of radiotherapy plus CTLA-4 blockade in lung cancer. TCRdb keeps only in-frame clones here, not all; method: immunoSEQ multiplex PCR. The sample carries more than 95,000 clones, roughly 74% recorded once. The sequenced sample was peripheral blood, obtained from a patient treated with radiotherapy plus ipilimumab. The source of these receptors is a human donor with non-small cell lung cancer who had a partial response to radiotherapy plus ipilimumab. Each CDR3 is given with its conserved first and last residue. The D gene is left open where the match is weak. Rows may omit the clone size; those that give it use once, few, many or a size class.

TRBJ1-4 TRBV7-9 - - CASSAGGIREGKLFF TGTGCCAGCAGCGCCGGGGGGATCCGCGAGGGAAAACTGTTTTTT
TRBJ2-7 TRBV9 - - CASSPGTGEQYF TGTGCCAGCAGCCCCGGAACGGGGGAGCAGTACTTC
TRBJ1-4 TRBV5-1 - many CASRGGEEEKLFF TGCGCCAGCAGGGGAGGGGAGGAGGAAAAACTGTTTTTT
TRBJ1-2 TRBV7-8 TRBD1 - CASSPDRDINYGYTF TGTGCCAGCAGTCCCGACAGGGACATTAACTATGGCTACACCTTC
TRBJ1-5 TRBV28 - - CASSKDRIIKVQHF TGTGCCAGCAGTAAGGACAGAATAATCAAGGTCCAGCATTTT
TRBJ2-3 TRBV11-2 - - CASSLAGDVTDTQYF TGTGCCAGCAGCTTAGCGGGAGACGTGACAGATACGCAGTATTTT
TRBJ1-6 TRBV6-1 - - CASSEVPNRTGNSPLHF TGTGCCAGCAGTGAAGTGCCGAATCGGACGGGGAATTCACCCCTCCACTTT
TRBJ2-6 TRBV5-5 - - CASSLLDSSGANVLTF TGTGCCAGCAGCTTACTCGACAGCTCTGGGGCCAACGTCCTGACTTTC
TRBJ1-2 TRBV12-5 TRBD1 once CASGSDRGSYGYTF TGTGCTAGTGGTTCGGACAGGGGGAGCTATGGCTACACCTTC
TRBJ2-1 TRBV10-2 TRBD2 - CASSPFPGTSGSSYNEQFF TGCGCCAGCAGTCCATTCCCCGGGACTAGCGGGAGCTCCTACAATGAGCAGTTCTTC
TRBJ1-3 TRBV5-4 TRBD1 - CASSFVDRVSGNTIYF TGTGCCAGCAGCTTCGTTGACAGGGTCTCTGGAAACACCATATATTTT
TRBJ2-1 TRBV7-6 TRBD2 - CASSRRTSGSSYNEQFF TGTGCCAGCAGCAGACGGACTAGCGGAAGCTCCTACAATGAGCAGTTCTTC
TRBJ2-1 TRBV28 - - CASRSPVGDEQFF TGTGCCAGCAGGAGCCCTGTCGGGGATGAGCAGTTCTTC
TRBJ2-7 TRBV5-4 - - CASSLTGSIYEQYF TGTGCCAGCAGCTTAACAGGATCTATCTACGAGCAGTACTTC
TRBJ1-1 TRBV18 - once CASSPANRENTEAFF TGTGCCAGCTCACCCGCTAACAGGGAAAACACTGAAGCTTTCTTT
TRBJ1-1 TRBV6-5 - - CASSLTENTEAFF TGTGCCAGCAGTCTGACTGAGAACACTGAAGCTTTCTTT
TRBJ1-3 TRBV7-9 TRBD1 - CASSLAATGGNTIYF TGTGCCAGCAGCTTAGCTGCGACAGGGGGAAACACTATATATTTT
TRBJ2-5 TRBV5-6 - - CASSLGTSQETQYF TGTGCCAGCAGCCTAGGGACTTCTCAAGAGACCCAGTACTTC
TRBJ1-5 TRBV30 - - CAWNKQGAPRQPQHF TGTGCCTGGAACAAACAGGGTGCCCCGAGGCAGCCCCAGCATTTT
TRBJ1-2 TRBV19 - - CASAFTDYYGYTF TGTGCCAGCGCTTTCACGGACTACTATGGCTACACCTTC
TRBJ2-3 TRBV5-8 TRBD2 - CASSSRLAGGSDTQYF TGTGCCAGCAGCTCACGACTAGCGGGAGGCTCAGATACGCAGTATTTT
TRBJ2-1 TRBV30 - - CAWSVLFFDEQFF TGTGCCTGGAGTGTACTATTTTTCGATGAGCAGTTCTTC
TRBJ2-2 TRBV5-1 - - CASSLAGGGELFF TGCGCCAGCAGCTTAGCCGGGGGCGGGGAGCTGTTTTTT
TRBJ1-4 TRBV5-1 - - CASSLEQGARSVF TGCGCCAGCAGCTTGGAACAGGGTGCCCGGTCGGTTTTT
TRBJ1-5 TRBV5-6 - - CASSRYRVYDSNQPQHF TGTGCCAGCAGCAGATACAGGGTTTATGATAGCAATCAGCCCCAGCATTTT
TRBJ2-2 TRBV11-2 - - CASSLNGASTGELFF TGTGCCAGCAGCTTAAATGGGGCCAGCACCGGGGAGCTGTTTTTT
TRBJ2-3 TRBV5-6 TRBD2 - CASSQGLAITDTQYF TGTGCCAGCAGCCAAGGACTAGCGATCACAGATACGCAGTATTTT
TRBJ2-3 TRBV7-9 TRBD1 - CASSLAGQVADTQYF TGTGCCAGCAGCTTGGCCGGACAGGTGGCAGATACGCAGTATTTT
TRBJ2-1 TRBV10-3 TRBD1 - CAISSQGAVNEQFF TGTGCCATCAGTTCGCAGGGGGCGGTCAATGAGCAGTTCTTC
TRBJ2-2 TRBV2 TRBD1 - CASLAGTAYGELFF TGTGCCAGTCTAGCCGGGACAGCTTACGGGGAGCTGTTTTTT
TRBJ2-7 TRBV2 - few CASRKGTYEQYF TGTGCCAGCAGGAAGGGGACCTACGAGCAGTACTTC